This T cell receptor (beta chain) was profiled in a study of response to subunit inactivated influenza vaccine. Findings of the study overall: New T cells are recruited in small numbers by each seasonal influenza vaccination, according to the authors' suggestion.

In its sample, this clonotype was seen a few times. Its antigen is as yet unknown. J was trimmed by 5 bases and V by 0 bases; bases with no gene match: 9. CDR3 length equals 16 residues. Germline V gives CDR1 DFQATT, CDR2 SNEGSKA (reference sequence). TCRdb fed the RT-PCR reads into MiXCR, producing one record per CDR3 protein. The table lists roughly 460,000 distinct CDR3 sequences, 9.5% to 13% of them singletons, with 12% in the top ten. The chain joins TRBV20-1 to TRBJ2-5; TRBD2 matches 10 bases. Sequencing used PBMCs from blood, obtained roughly 48 days after vaccination. The sequence was collected from a man aged 50 to 59 who received an inactivated influenza vaccine. CDR3 amino acids: CSAREGSGGALETQYF. CDR3 sequence (DNA): TGCAGTGCTAGAGAGGGCAGCGGGGGGGCCCTGGAGACCCAGTACTTC.